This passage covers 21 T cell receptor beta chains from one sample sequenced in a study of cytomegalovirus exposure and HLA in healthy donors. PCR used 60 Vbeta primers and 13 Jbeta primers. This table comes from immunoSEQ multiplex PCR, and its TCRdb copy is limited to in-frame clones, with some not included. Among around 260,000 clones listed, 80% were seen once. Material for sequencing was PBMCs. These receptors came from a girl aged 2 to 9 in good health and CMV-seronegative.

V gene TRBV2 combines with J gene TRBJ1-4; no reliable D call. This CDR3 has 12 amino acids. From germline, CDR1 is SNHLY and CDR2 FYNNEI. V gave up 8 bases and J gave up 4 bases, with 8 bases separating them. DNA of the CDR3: TGTGCCAGCGTCGGAGGTAATGAAAAACTGTTTTTT. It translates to CASVGGNEKLFF.

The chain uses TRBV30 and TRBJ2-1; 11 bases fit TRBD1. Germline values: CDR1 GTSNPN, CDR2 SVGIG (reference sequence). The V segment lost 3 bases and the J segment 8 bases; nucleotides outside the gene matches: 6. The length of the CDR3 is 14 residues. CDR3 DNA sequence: TGTGCCTGGAGGGGGACAGGGGGTTTGTATGAGCAGTTCTTC. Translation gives CAWRGTGGLYEQFF.

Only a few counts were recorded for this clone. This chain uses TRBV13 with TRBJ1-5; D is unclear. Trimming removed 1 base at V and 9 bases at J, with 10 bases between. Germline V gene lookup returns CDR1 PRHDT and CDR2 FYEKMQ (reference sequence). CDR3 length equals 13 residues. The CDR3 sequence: CASSLDQFGPQHF. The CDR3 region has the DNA TGTGCCAGCAGCTTAGACCAATTCGGGCCCCAGCATTTT.

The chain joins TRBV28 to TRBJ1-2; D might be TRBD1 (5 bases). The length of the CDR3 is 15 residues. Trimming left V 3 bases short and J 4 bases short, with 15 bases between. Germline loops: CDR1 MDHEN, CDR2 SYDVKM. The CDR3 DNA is TGTGCCAGCAGTTTTCCCCCAGGGCTGGGCTATGGCTACACCTTC. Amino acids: CASSFPPGLGYGYTF.

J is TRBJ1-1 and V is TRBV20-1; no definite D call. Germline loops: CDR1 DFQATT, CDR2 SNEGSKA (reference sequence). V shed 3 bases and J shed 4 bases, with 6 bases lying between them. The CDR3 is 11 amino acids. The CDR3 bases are TGCAGTGCTAGCAGCGGCACTGAAGCTTTCTTT. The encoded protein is CSASSGTEAFF.

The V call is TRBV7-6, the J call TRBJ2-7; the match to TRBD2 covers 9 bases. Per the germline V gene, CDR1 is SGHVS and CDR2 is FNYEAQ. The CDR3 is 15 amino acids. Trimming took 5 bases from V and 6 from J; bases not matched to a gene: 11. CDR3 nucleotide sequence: TGTGCCAGCAGCCCCCGCGGGAGGGGCATCGGCGAGCAGTACTTC. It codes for CASSPRGRGIGEQYF. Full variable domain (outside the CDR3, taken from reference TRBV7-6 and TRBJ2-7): GAGVSQSPRYKVTKRGQDVALRCDPISGHVSLYWYRQALGQGPEFLTYFNYEAQQDKSGLPNDRFSAERPEGSISTLTIQRTEQRDSAMYRCASSPRGRGIGEQYFGPGTRLTVT.

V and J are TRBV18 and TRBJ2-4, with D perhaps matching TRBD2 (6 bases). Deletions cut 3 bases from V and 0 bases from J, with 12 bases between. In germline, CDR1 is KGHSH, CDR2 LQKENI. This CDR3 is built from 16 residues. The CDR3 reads CASSPQEGLAKNIQYF. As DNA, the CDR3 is TGTGCCAGCTCACCGCAGGAGGGGCTAGCCAAAAACATTCAGTACTTC.

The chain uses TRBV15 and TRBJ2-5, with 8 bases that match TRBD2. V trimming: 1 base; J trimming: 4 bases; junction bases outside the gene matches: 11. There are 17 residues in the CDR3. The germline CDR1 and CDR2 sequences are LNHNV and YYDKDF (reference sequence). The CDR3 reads CATSRGLGLVNRETQYF. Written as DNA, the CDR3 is TGTGCCACCAGCAGAGGATTGGGACTAGTAAATCGAGAGACCCAGTACTTC.

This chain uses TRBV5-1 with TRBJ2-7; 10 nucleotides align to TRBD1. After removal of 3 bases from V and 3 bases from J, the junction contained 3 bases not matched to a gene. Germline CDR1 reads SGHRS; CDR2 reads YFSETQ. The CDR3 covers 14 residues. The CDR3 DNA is TGCGCCAGCAGCTCGACAGGGGGCGGCTACGAGCAGTACTTC. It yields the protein CASSSTGGGYEQYF.

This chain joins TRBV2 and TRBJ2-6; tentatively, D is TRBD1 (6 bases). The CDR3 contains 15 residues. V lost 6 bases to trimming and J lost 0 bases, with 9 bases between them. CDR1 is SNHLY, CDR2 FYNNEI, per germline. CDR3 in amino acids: CASRDRSSGANVLTF. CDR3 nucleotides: TGTGCCAGCAGGGACAGAAGCTCTGGGGCCAACGTCCTGACTTTC. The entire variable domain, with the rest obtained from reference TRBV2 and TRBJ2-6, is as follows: EPEVTQTPSHQVTQMGQEVILRCVPISNHLYFYWYRQILGQKVEFLVSFYNNEISEKSEIFDDQFSVERPDGSNFTLKIRSTKLEDSAMYFCASRDRSSGANVLTFGAGSRLTVL.

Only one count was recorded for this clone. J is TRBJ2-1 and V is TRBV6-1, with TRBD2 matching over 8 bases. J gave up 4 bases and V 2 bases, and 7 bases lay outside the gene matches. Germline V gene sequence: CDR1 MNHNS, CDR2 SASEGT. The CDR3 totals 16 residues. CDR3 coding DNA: TGTGCCAGCAGTGAAATTCCGGGACTAGGGTACAATGAGCAGTTCTTC. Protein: CASSEIPGLGYNEQFF.

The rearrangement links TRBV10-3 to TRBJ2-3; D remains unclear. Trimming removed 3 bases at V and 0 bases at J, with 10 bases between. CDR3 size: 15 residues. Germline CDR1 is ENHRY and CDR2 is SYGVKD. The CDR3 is CAISERHSSTDTQYF. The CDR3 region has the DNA TGTGCCATCAGTGAAAGACACTCTAGCACAGATACGCAGTATTTT.

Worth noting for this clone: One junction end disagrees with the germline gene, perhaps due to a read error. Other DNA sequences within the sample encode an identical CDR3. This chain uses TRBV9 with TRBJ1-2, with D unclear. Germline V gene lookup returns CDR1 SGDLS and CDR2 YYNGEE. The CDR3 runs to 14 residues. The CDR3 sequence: CASSVEEVSYGYTF. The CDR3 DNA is TGCGCCAGCAGCGTAGAAGAGGTCTCCTATGGCTACACCTTC.

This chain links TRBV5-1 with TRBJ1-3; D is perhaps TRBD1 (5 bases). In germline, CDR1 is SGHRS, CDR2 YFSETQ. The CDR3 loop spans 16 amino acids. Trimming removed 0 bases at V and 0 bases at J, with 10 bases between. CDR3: CASSLEQVGSGNTIYF. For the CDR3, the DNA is TGCGCCAGCAGCTTGGAACAGGTGGGCTCTGGAAACACCATATATTTT.

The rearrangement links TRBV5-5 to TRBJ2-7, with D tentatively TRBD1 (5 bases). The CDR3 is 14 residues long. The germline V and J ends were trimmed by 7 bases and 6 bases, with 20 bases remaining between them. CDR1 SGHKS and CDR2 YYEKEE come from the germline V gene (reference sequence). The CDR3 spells CASRFVVGQGEQYF. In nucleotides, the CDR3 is TGTGCCAGCCGTTTTGTGGTAGGGCAGGGCGAGCAGTACTTC.

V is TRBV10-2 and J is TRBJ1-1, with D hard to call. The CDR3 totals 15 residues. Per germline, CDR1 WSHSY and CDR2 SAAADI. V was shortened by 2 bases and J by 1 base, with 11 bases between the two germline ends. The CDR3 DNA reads TGCGCCAGCAGTGAGATGGCCGGGGAGAACACTGAAGCTTTCTTT. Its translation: CASSEMAGENTEAFF.

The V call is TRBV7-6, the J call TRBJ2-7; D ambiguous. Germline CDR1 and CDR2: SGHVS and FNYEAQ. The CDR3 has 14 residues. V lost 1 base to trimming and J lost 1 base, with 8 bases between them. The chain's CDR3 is CASSLGEESYEQYF. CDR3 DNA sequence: TGTGCCAGCAGCTTAGGAGAGGAGTCCTACGAGCAGTACTTC.

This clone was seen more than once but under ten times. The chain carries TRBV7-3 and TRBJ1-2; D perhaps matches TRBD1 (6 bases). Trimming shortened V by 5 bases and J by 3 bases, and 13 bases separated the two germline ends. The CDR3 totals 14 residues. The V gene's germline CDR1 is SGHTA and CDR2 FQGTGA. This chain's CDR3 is CASSPSGQYYGYTF. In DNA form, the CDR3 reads TGTGCCAGCAGCCCCTCCGGACAGTACTATGGCTACACCTTC.

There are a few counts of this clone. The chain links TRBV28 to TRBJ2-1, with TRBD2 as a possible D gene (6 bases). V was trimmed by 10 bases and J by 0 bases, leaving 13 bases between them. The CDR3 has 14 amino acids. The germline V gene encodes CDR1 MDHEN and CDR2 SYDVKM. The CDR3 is CATRDSSSYNEQFF. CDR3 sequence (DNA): TGTGCCACCCGGGACTCAAGCTCCTACAATGAGCAGTTCTTC. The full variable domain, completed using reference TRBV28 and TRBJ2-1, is DVKVTQSSRYLVKRTGEKVFLECVQDMDHENMFWYRQDPGLGLRLIYFSYDVKMKEKGDIPEGYSVSREKKERFSLILESASTNQTSMYLCATRDSSSYNEQFFGPGTRLTVL.

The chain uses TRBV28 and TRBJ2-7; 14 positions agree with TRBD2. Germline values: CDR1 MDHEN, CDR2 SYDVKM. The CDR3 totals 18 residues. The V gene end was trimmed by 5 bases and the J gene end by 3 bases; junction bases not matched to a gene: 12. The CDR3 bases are TGTGCCAGCAGTCCCATTCCGGGACTAGCGGGGGATTTCTACGAGCAGTACTTC. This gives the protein CASSPIPGLAGDFYEQYF. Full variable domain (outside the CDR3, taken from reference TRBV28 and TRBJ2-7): DVKVTQSSRYLVKRTGEKVFLECVQDMDHENMFWYRQDPGLGLRLIYFSYDVKMKEKGDIPEGYSVSREKKERFSLILESASTNQTSMYLCASSPIPGLAGDFYEQYFGPGTRLTVT.

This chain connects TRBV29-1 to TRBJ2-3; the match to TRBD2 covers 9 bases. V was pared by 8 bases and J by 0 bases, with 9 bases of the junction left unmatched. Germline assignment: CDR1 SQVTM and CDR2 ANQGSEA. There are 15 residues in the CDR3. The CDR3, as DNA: TGCAGCTCCCAAGGGGGGACTAGCAGCACAGATACGCAGTATTTT. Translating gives CSSQGGTSSTDTQYF.